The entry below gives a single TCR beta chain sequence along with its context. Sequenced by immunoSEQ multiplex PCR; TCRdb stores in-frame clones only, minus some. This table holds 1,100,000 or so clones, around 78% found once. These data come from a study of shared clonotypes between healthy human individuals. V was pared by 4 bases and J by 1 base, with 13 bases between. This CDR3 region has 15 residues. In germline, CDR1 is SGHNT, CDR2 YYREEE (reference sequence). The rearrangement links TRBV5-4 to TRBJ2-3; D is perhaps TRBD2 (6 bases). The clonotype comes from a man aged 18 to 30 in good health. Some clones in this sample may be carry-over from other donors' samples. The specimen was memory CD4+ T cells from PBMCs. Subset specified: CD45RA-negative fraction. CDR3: CASSPTSLGTDTQYF. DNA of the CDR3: TGTGCCAGCAGCCCCACTAGCCTGGGCACAGATACGCAGTATTTT.